A selection of T cell receptor beta chains follows, all from one sample in a study of T cells in Graves' hyperthyroidism and ophthalmopathy. TCRdb passed the multiplex PCR reads through MiXCR, listing each CDR3 protein once. The repertoire holds approximately 430,000 distinct CDR3 sequences, with about 15% as singletons. Source material: blood. All receptors derive from a woman between 18 and 29 years old with Graves' hyperthyroidism. Each CDR3 is given with its conserved first and last residue. The D gene is left open where the match is weak. A row's size may be missing; if present it is once, few, many or a size class.

TRBV19	NA	NA	TRBJ2-7	TGTGCCAGTAGTGTAGGGCACGAGCAGTACTTC	CASSVGHEQYF
TRBV6-1	NA	many	TRBJ1-2	TGTGCCAGCAGCACACCGGGACCTTATGGCTACACCTTC	CASSTPGPYGYTF
TRBV7-3	NA	many	TRBJ1-3	TGTGCCAGCAGCCTCGGGGCTGGAAACACCATATATTTT	CASSLGAGNTIYF
TRBV12-3/TRBV12-4	NA	NA	TRBJ1-1	TGTGCCAGCAGTTTAGAAGGGTCGCTTACTGAAGCTTTCTTT	CASSLEGSLTEAFF
TRBV2	TRBD1	NA	TRBJ1-1	TGTGCCAGCAGTGTGGACAGGGAGAACACTGAAGCTTTCTTT	CASSVDRENTEAFF
TRBV2	TRBD2	once	TRBJ2-1	TGTGCCAGCCGCGAGAGCGGAGGGGGCGGGGGGGCCTTCAATGAGCAGTTCTTC	CASRESGGGGGAFNEQFF
TRBV9	TRBD2	NA	TRBJ2-3	TGTGCCAGCAGCTTTAGCGGGGGCCCAGGCACAGATACGCAGTATTTT	CASSFSGGPGTDTQYF
TRBV6-2/TRBV6-3	NA	many	TRBJ2-1	TGTGCCAGCAGTCTCGCCGGGTCCAACAACAATGAGCAGTTCTTC	CASSLAGSNNNEQFF
TRBV20-1	TRBD1	NA	TRBJ1-4	TGCAGTGCTATAAAACAGGGGGAAGAAAAACTGTTTTTT	CSAIKQGEEKLFF
TRBV7-3	TRBD2	many	TRBJ2-2	TGTGCCAGCAGCTCTCCGGGACTAGCGGCCGGGGAGCTGTTTTTT	CASSSPGLAAGELFF
TRBV7-7	NA	many	TRBJ2-7	TGTGCTAGCAGCTTAGACGAGGGCCTCGAGCAGTACTTC	CASSLDEGLEQYF
TRBV5-1	TRBD2	many	TRBJ2-7	TGCGCCAGCCGGCTAGCGGGCAGCTCCTACGAGCAGTACTTC	CASRLAGSSYEQYF
TRBV3-1	NA	many	TRBJ2-7	TGTGCCAGCAGCCAAGATTCCTACGAGCAGTACTTC	CASSQDSYEQYF